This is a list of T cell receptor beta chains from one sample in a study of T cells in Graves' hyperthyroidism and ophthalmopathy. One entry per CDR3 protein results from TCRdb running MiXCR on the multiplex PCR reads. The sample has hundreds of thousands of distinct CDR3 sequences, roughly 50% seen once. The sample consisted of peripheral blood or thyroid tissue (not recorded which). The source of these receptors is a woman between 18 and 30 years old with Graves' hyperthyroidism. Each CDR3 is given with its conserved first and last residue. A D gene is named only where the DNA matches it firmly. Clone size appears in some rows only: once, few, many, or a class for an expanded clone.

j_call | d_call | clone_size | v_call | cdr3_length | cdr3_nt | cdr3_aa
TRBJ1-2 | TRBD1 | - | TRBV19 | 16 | TGTGCCAGTAGTATCAACCCCTGGGGGACAGGGGAAGGCTACACCTTC | CASSINPWGTGEGYTF
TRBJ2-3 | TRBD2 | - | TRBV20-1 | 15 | TGCAGTGCTAGCCTGCTTCTAGCGGGCACAGATACGCAGTATTTT | CSASLLLAGTDTQYF
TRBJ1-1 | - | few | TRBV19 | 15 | TGTGCCAGTAGTTCAACCCAGGCGATGAGCACTGAAGCTTTCTTT | CASSSTQAMSTEAFF
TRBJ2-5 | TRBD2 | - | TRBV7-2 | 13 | TGTGCCAGCAGGCAAGCGGGAGCAGAGACCCAGTACTTC | CASRQAGAETQYF
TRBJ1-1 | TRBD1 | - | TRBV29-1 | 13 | TGCAGCGTTTTGACAGGGGCGAACACTGAAGCTTTCTTT | CSVLTGANTEAFF
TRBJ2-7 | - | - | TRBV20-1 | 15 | TGCAGTGCTAGAGGTAGGGGGAGGGCCTCCTACGAGCAGTACTTC | CSARGRGRASYEQYF
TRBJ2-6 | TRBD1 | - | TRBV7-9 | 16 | TGTGCCAGCAGCTTACGGACAGGGGCTGGGGCCAACGTCCTGACTTTC | CASSLRTGAGANVLTF
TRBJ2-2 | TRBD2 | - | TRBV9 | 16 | TGTGCCAGCAGCGTAGCGGGAGGGCCAGGGACCGGGGAGCTGTTTTTT | CASSVAGGPGTGELFF
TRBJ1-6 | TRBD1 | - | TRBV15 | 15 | TGTGCCACCAGCAGGGCCGGGACAGGGAGGTCACCCCTCCACTTT | CATSRAGTGRSPLHF
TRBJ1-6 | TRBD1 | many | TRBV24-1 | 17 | TGTGCCACCAGTGATCCCCTCCCGCCACAGGGGGATTCACCCCTCCACTTT | CATSDPLPPQGDSPLHF
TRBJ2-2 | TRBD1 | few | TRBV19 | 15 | TGTGCCAGTAGTATGGAGACAGGGGGCACCGGGGAGCTGTTTTTT | CASSMETGGTGELFF
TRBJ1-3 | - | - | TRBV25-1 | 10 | TGTGCCAGCGAATGGGACACCATATATTTT | CASEWDTIYF
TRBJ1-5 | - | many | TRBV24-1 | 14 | TGTGCCACCAGTGATCCGGACCTTAATCAGCCCCAGCATTTT | CATSDPDLNQPQHF
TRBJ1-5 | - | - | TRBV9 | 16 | TGTGCCAGCAGCCACCCCGGGGGGGCCCTCAATCAGCCCCAGCATTTT | CASSHPGGALNQPQHF
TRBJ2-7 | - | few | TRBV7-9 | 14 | TGTGCCAGCAGTTTGGGGGAGTCATCCTACGAGCAGTACTTC | CASSLGESSYEQYF
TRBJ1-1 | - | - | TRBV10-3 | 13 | TGTGCCAGCAGTGTAACAGTGACCACTGAAGCTTTCTTT | CASSVTVTTEAFF
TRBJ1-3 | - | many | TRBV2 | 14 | TGTGCCAGCAGTGAAGGAGGGGCCGGAAACACCATATATTTT | CASSEGGAGNTIYF
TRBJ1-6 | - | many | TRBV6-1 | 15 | TGTGCCAGCAGCATAGGGCAGATCTATAATTCACCCCTCCACTTT | CASSIGQIYNSPLHF
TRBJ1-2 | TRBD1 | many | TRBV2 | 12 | TGTGCCAGCAGCCGACAGGGCGATGGCTACACCTTC | CASSRQGDGYTF
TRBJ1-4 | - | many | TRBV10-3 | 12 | TGTGCCATCGGAGAGACTAATGAAAAACTGTTTTTT | CAIGETNEKLFF
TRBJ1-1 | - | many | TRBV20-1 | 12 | TGCAGTGCTAGAGGGGGGAACACTGAAGCTTTCTTT | CSARGGNTEAFF
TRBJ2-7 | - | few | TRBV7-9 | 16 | TGCGCCAGCAGCCCCCCCACAAGCGGTCTGCTCTACGAGCAGTACTTC | CASSPPTSGLLYEQYF
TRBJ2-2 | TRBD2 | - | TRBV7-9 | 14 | TGTGCCAGCAGCACAACTAGCGTCACCGGGGAGCTGTTTTTT | CASSTTSVTGELFF
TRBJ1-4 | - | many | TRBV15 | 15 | TGTGCCACCAGCAGAGATGAGGTGGGCGGTGAAAAACTGTTTTTT | CATSRDEVGGEKLFF
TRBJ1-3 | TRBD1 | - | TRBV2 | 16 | TGTGCCAGCAGAGAGGGACAGGGGTTCTCTGGAAACACCATATATTTT | CASREGQGFSGNTIYF
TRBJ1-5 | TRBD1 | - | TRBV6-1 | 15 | TGTGCCAGCAGAAGGACAGGGAAGAGCAATCAGCCCCAGCATTTT | CASRRTGKSNQPQHF
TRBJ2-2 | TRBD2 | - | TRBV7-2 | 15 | TGTGCCAGCAGCTTAGGGTTAGCGGGACCCGGGGAGCTGTTTTTT | CASSLGLAGPGELFF
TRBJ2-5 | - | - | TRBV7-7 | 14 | TGTGCTAGCAGCCCAACGAGTAATGGAGAGGCCCAGTACTTC | CASSPTSNGEAQYF
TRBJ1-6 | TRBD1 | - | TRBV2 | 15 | TGTGCCAGCAGTGCTAGGGGACAGGATAATTCACCCCTCCACTTT | CASSARGQDNSPLHF
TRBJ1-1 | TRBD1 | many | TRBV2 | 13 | TGTGCCAGTGAGGGACAGGGCGACACTGAAGCTTTCTTT | CASEGQGDTEAFF
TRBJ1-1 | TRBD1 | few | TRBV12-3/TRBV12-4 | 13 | TGTGCCAGCAGGGACAGGGCAGGCACTGAAGCTTTCTTT | CASRDRAGTEAFF
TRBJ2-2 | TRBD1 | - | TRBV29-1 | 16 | TGCAGCGTTGAAGATCAGCGACAGGGATTCACCGGGGAGCTGTTTTTT | CSVEDQRQGFTGELFF
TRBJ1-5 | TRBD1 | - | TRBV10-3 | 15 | TGTGCCATCAGTTACTCGAGGACAGGGGATCAGCCCCAGCATTTT | CAISYSRTGDQPQHF
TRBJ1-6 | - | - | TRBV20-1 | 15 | TGCAGTGCTAGAGCGGGGTTAGACTATAATTCACCCCTCCACTTT | CSARAGLDYNSPLHF
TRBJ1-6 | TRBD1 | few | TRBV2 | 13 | TGTGCCAGCCAGGGGACAGTTAATTCACCCCTCCACTTT | CASQGTVNSPLHF
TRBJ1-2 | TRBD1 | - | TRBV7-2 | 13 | TGTGCCAGCAGGGACAGGGTTTCGTCTGGCTACACCTTC | CASRDRVSSGYTF
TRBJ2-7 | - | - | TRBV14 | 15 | TGTGCCAGCAGCCCCCTGACTACCGGGACTCCCGAGCAGTACTTC | CASSPLTTGTPEQYF
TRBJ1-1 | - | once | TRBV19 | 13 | TGCGCCAGCAGCTTGCTTTTATCAGGGGAAGCTTTCTTT | CASSLLLSGEAFF
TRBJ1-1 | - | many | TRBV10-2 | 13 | TGCGCCAGCAGGGGCTTAGGGATCCCTGAAGCTTTCTTT | CASRGLGIPEAFF
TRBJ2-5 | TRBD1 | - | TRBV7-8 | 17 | TGTGCCAGCAGCTCGAACCGGGACAGGGGGCGCGGGGAGACCCAGTACTTC | CASSSNRDRGRGETQYF
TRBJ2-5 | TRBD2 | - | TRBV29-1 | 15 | TGCAGCGTTGAAGGGGGACTAGCGATCCAAGAGACCCAGTACTTC | CSVEGGLAIQETQYF
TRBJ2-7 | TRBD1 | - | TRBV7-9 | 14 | TGTGCCAGCAGCCCGATTATACAGGGGCACGAGCAGTACTTC | CASSPIIQGHEQYF
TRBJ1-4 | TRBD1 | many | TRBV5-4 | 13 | TGTGCCAGCAGCTTGGGGACAGGTGAAAAACTGTTTTTT | CASSLGTGEKLFF
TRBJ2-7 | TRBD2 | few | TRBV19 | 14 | TGTGCCAGTAGTATACAGCGGGGATCCTACGAGCAGTACTTC | CASSIQRGSYEQYF
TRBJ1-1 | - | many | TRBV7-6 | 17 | TGTGCCAGCAGCTCCCCATGGGAGGCCACGGGGAACACTGAAGCTTTCTTT | CASSSPWEATGNTEAFF
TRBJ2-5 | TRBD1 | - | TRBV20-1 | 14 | TGCAGTGCTAGAGGGCAGGGGGCATCGGAGACCCAGTACTTC | CSARGQGASETQYF
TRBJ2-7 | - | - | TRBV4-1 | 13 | TGCGCCAGCAGCCTTGAAACGGACATACCGCAGTACTTC | CASSLETDIPQYF
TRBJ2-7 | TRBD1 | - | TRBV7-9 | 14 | TGTGCCAGCAGCTGGGACAGGGGGCCTTACGAGCAGTACTTC | CASSWDRGPYEQYF
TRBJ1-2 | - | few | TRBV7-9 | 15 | TGTGCCAGCAGTCCAGACTTCTCTGAGGACTATGGCTACACCTTC | CASSPDFSEDYGYTF
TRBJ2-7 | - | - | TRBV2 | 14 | TGTGCCAGCAGCCCGGGCCGGGCCTTCGACGAGCAGTACTTC | CASSPGRAFDEQYF
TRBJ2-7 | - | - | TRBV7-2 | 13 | TGTGCCAGCGCGACGATCGAATCCTACGAGCAGTACTTC | CASATIESYEQYF
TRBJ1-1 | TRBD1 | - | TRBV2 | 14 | TGTGCCAGCAGTGAGCAGGGGGAGAACACTGAAGCTTTCTTT | CASSEQGENTEAFF